This T cell receptor (beta chain) comes out of a study of T cell changes during pregnancy in multiple sclerosis. Sequencing was performed with immunoSEQ multiplex PCR; in TCRdb, only in-frame clones are kept and a portion is missing. Of tens of thousands of clones in the sample, roughly nine tenths are singletons; the top ten hold approximately 2.4%. The sample was peripheral blood, taken in the first trimester of pregnancy. The origin of this receptor is a female donor with multiple sclerosis, enrolled in a pregnancy study.

The CDR3 loop is CASSKDKLAADTQYF. Here the CDR3 DNA reads TGTGCCAGCAGCAAAGATAAGCTAGCCGCAGATACGCAGTATTTT. This sequence joins TRBV21-1 and TRBJ2-3; the DNA was not used to check the table's D call, TRBD2. TRBV21-1 represents a pseudogene. This CDR3 comprises 15 residues.